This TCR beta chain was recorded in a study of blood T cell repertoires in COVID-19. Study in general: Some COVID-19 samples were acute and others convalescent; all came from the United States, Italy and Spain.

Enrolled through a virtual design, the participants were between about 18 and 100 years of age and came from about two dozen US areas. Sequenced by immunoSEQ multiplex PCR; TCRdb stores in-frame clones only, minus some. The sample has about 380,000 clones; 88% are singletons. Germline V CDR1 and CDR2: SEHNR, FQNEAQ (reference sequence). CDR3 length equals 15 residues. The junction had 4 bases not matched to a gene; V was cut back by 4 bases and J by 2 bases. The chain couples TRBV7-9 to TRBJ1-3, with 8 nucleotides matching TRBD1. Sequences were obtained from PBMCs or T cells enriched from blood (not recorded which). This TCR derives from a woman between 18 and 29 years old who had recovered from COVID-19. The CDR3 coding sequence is TGTGCCAGCAGCTCCACAGGGGGAACTGGAAACACCATATATTTT. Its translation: CASSSTGGTGNTIYF.